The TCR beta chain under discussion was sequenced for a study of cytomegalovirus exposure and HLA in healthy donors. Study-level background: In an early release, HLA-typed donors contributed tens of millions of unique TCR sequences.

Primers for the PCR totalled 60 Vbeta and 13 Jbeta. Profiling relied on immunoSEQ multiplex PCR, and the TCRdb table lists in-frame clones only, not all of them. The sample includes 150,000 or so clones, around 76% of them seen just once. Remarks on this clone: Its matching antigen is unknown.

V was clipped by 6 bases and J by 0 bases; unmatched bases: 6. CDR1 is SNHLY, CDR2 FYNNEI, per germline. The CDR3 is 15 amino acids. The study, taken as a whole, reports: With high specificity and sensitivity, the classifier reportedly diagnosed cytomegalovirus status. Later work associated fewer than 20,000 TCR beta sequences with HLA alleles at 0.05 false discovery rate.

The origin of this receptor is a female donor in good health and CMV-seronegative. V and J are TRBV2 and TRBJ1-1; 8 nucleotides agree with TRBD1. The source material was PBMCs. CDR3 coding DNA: TGTGCCAGCAGCGGAACAGGGGGGATGAACACTGAAGCTTTCTTT. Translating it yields CASSGTGGMNTEAFF.